The clone carrying this T cell receptor (beta chain) was seen a single time. These data belong to a study of cytomegalovirus exposure and HLA in healthy donors. 60 Vbeta and 13 Jbeta primers were used in PCR. Assay used: immunoSEQ multiplex PCR; TCRdb lists only in-frame clones, some missing. Among approximately 150,000 clones listed, 61% were seen once. V was pared by 0 bases and J by 4 bases, with 4 bases of the junction left unmatched. CDR3 size: 15 residues. The germline V gene has CDR1 SGHRS and CDR2 YFSETQ. This TCR derives from a male donor in good health and CMV-seronegative. The genes are TRBV5-1 and TRBJ2-7; 10 positions agree with TRBD1. Sequenced material: PBMCs. The DNA for the CDR3 is TGCGCCAGCAGCTTGGCATGGGACAGGGGTTACGAGCAGTACTTC. Encoded protein: CASSLAWDRGYEQYF.